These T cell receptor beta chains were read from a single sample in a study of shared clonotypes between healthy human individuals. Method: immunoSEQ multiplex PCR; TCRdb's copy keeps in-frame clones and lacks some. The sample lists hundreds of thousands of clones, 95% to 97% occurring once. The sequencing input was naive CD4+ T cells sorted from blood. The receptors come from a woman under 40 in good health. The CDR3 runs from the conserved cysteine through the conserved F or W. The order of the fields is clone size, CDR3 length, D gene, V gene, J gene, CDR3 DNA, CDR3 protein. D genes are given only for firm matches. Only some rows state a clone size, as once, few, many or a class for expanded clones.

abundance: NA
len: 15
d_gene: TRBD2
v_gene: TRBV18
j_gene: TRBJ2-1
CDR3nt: TGTGCCAGCTCACCGGGACTAGCGGGAGGTGATGAGCAGTTCTTC
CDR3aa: CASSPGLAGGDEQFF

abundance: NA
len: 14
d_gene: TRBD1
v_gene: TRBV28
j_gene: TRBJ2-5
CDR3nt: TGTGCCAGCAGTCCATCGACAGGGGGAGAGACCCAGTACTTC
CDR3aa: CASSPSTGGETQYF

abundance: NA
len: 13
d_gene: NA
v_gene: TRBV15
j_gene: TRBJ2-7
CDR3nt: TGTGCCACCAGCAGAGATCAGGGCTACGAGCAGTACTTC
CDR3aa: CATSRDQGYEQYF

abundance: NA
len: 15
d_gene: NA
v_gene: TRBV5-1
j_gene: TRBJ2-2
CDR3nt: TGCGCCAGCACCTTGGAGCTAGCAGACACCGGGGAGCTGTTTTTT
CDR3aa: CASTLELADTGELFF

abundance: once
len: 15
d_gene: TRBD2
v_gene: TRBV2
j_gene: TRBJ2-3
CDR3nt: TGTGCCACCTCTCGGGCGCGGGGGGCCACAGATACGCAGTATTTT
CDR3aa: CATSRARGATDTQYF

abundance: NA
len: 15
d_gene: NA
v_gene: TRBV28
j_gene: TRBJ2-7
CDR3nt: TGTGCCAGCAGTTTACCTATGATCAATTTCTACGAGCAGTACTTC
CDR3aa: CASSLPMINFYEQYF

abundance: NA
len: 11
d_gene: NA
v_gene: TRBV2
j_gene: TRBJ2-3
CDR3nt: TGTGCCTCCGAGGGCACAGATACGCAGTATTTT
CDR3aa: CASEGTDTQYF

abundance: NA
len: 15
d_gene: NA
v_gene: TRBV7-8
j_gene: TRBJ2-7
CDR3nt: TGTGCCAGCAGCTTAGCTGAGCGGCAGGACTACGAGCAGTACTTC
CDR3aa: CASSLAERQDYEQYF

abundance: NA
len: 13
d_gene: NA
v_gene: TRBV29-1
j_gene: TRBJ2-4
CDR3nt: TGCAGCGTTGAACCGGGAGCCAAAAACATTCAGTACTTC
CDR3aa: CSVEPGAKNIQYF

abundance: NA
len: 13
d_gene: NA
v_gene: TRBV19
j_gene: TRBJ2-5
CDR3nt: TGTGCCAGTAGTGTCGGTGGAGGGGGGACCCAGTACTTC
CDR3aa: CASSVGGGGTQYF

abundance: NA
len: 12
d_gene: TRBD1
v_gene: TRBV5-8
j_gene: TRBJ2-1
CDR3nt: TGTGCCAGCAGAAGACAGGGAAATGAGCAGTTCTTC
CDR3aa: CASRRQGNEQFF

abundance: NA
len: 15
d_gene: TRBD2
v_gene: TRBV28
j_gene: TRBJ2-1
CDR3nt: TGTGCCAGCAGGCCATGGACTAGCGGGAACAATGAGCAGTTCTTC
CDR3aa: CASRPWTSGNNEQFF

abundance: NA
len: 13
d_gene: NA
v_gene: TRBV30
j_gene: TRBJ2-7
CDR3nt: TGTGCCTGGAGTCGGGACCTTGCCTACGAGCAGTACTTC
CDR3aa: CAWSRDLAYEQYF

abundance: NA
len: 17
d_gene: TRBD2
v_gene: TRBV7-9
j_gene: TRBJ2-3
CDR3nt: TGTGCCAGCAGGGGGCGACTGGAGCGGGAAGGCCGAGATACGCAGTATTTT
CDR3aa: CASRGRLEREGRDTQYF

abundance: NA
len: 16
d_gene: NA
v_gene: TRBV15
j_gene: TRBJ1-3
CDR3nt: TGTGCCACCAGCAGAGATTCATCCCCCTCTGGAAACACCATATATTTT
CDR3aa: CATSRDSSPSGNTIYF

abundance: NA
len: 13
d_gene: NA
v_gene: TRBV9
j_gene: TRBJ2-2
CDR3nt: TGTGCCAGCAGCGTAGAGAGCACCGGGGAGCTGTTTTTT
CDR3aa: CASSVESTGELFF

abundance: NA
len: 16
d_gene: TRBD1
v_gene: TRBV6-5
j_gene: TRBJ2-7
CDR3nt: TGTGCCAGCAGTTACTCGATGGTGACAGGGGGCCACGAGCAGTACTTC
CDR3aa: CASSYSMVTGGHEQYF

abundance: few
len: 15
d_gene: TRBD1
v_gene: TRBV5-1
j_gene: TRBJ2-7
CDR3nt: TGCGCCAGCAGCCCAACCGGGACAGGGACCTACGAGCAGTACTTC
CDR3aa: CASSPTGTGTYEQYF

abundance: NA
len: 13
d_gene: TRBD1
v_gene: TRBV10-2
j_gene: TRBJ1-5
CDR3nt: TGCGCCAGCACCGGACAGGCCCTCGAATCCCAGCATTTT
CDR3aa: CASTGQALESQHF

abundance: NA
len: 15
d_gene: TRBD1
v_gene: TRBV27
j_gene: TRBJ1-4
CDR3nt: TGTGCCAGCAGTCCCTGGACAGGGGGCCATGAAAAACTGTTTTTT
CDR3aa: CASSPWTGGHEKLFF

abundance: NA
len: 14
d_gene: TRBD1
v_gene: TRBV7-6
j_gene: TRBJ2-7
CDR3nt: TGTGCCAGCAGCCGGGACAGGGCACTCTACGAGCAGTACTTC
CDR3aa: CASSRDRALYEQYF

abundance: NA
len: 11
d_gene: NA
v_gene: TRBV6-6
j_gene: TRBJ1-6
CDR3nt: TGTGCCAGCAGTAATAATTCACCCCTCCACTTT
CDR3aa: CASSNNSPLHF

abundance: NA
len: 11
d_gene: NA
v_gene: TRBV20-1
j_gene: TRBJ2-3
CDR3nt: TGCAGTGCTCCTCGGGGAAATACGCAGTATTTT
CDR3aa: CSAPRGNTQYF